The 29 T cell receptor beta chains below all came from one sample that was sequenced in a study of blood T cell repertoires in COVID-19. Profiled with immunoSEQ multiplex PCR; TCRdb holds only in-frame clones, not every one. The top ten clones hold about 6.1% of a sample with about 120,000 clones, more than 70% of them seen once. The sample consisted of peripheral blood. The source of these receptors is a woman between 55 and 75 years old with COVID-19, enrolled during active disease.

This rearrangement joins TRBV21-1 to TRBJ1-3; the table names TRBD1, a call not compared with the DNA. TRBV21-1 represents a pseudogene. The CDR3 extends over 16 amino acids. In nucleotides, the CDR3 is TGTGCCAGCAGCGAGGGACATCCCGGCTCTGGAAACACCATATATTTT. Its protein product is CASSEGHPGSGNTIYF.

The chain recombines TRBV10-3 with TRBJ1-5; D perhaps matches TRBD1 (6 bases). This CDR3 has 14 amino acids. The germline V gene has CDR1 ENHRY and CDR2 SYGVKD. V lost 6 bases, J lost 4 bases, and 13 bases lay in between. CDR3 residues: CAISSGTKNQPQHF. The CDR3 region has the DNA TGTGCCATCAGCTCCGGGACAAAAAATCAGCCCCAGCATTTT.

The chain has TRBV2 and TRBJ1-6; D remains unclear. Trimming shortened V by 6 bases and J by 7 bases, and 7 bases separated the two germline ends. CDR1 is SNHLY, CDR2 FYNNEI, per germline. The CDR3 spans 12 residues. CDR3 residues: CASSLGNSPLHF. In DNA, the CDR3 is TGTGCCAGCAGCTTGGGCAATTCACCCCTCCACTTT.

The rearrangement joins TRBV3-1 (or the pseudogene TRBV3-2) to TRBJ1-1; D not resolved. Trimming removed 4 bases from V and 3 bases from J, with 12 bases in between. This CDR3 spans 14 amino acids. Germline V lookup: CDR1 LGHDT, CDR2 YNNKEL (reference sequence). The CDR3 coding sequence is TGTGCCAGCAGCCGAATGGGGAGACACACTGAAGCTTTCTTT. Its protein is CASSRMGRHTEAFF.

The chain is built from TRBV30 and TRBJ2-5, with D uncertain. Germline CDR1 GTSNPN, CDR2 SVGIG (reference sequence). V was clipped by 5 bases and J by 5 bases, with 15 bases between them. The CDR3 spans 13 residues. This chain's CDR3 is CAWSKQRAETQYF. The CDR3 DNA reads as TGTGCCTGGTCTAAGCAGCGCGCGGAGACCCAGTACTTC.

The chain carries TRBV19 and TRBJ2-7; 7 positions match TRBD2. V dropped 5 bases and J dropped 4; count of bases not matched to a gene: 14. Germline CDR1 LNHDA, CDR2 SQIVND (reference sequence). This CDR3 spans 16 amino acids. CDR3 in amino acids: CASSVVPGGGRYEQYF. The DNA for the CDR3 is TGTGCCAGTAGTGTCGTTCCGGGGGGAGGACGGTACGAGCAGTACTTC. Full variable domain (rest looked up from reference TRBV19 and TRBJ2-7): DGGITQSPKYLFRKEGQNVTLSCEQNLNHDAMYWYRQDPGQGLRLIYYSQIVNDFQKGDIAEGYSVSREKKESFPLTVTSAQKNPTAFYLCASSVVPGGGRYEQYFGPGTRLTVT.

The V gene is TRBV5-4, the J gene TRBJ2-7, with 10 bases lining up with TRBD1. CDR1 and CDR2 (germline): SGHNT, YYREEE (reference sequence). This CDR3 has 15 residues. Trimming took 5 bases from V and 2 from J; bases not matched to a gene: 7. Here the CDR3 DNA reads TGTGCCAGCAGTTCCCGGGACAGGGGTCCCTACGAGCAGTACTTC. This translates into CASSSRDRGPYEQYF. Variable domain in full (rest from reference TRBV5-4 and TRBJ2-7): ETGVTQSPTHLIKTRGQQVTLRCSSQSGHNTVSWYQQALGQGPQFIFQYYREEENGRGNFPPRFSGLQFPNYSSELNVNALELDDSALYLCASSSRDRGPYEQYFGPGTRLTVT.

The genes are TRBV6-5 and TRBJ2-3; 8 bases are shared with TRBD2. The CDR3 has 14 residues. J lost 0 bases, V lost 6 bases, and 2 bases had no gene match. Germline V gene lookup returns CDR1 MNHEY and CDR2 SVGAGI. CDR3 protein: CASRERGSTDTQYF. In nucleotides, the CDR3 is TGTGCCAGCAGAGAGCGGGGGAGCACAGATACGCAGTATTTT.

This chain uses TRBV5-5 with TRBJ1-1, with 7 bases aligning to TRBD1. V trimming: 2 bases; J trimming: 0 bases; junction bases outside the gene matches: 7. The CDR3 is 16 amino acids. Per the germline V gene, CDR1 is SGHKS and CDR2 is YYEKEE (reference sequence). CDR3 loop: CASSFTLTGMNTEAFF. The CDR3 DNA is TGTGCCAGCAGCTTCACTCTGACAGGGATGAACACTGAAGCTTTCTTT. The full variable domain, in which reference TRBV5-5 and TRBJ1-1 provide the parts outside the CDR3, is DAGVTQSPTHLIKTRGQQVTLRCSPISGHKSVSWYQQVLGQGPQFIFQYYEKEERGRGNFPDRFSARQFPNYSSELNVNALLLGDSALYLCASSFTLTGMNTEAFFGQGTRLTVV.

This clone has a single count. The chain couples TRBV19 to TRBJ1-1; TRBD1 agrees at 10 bases. The CDR3 totals 16 residues. V lost 5 bases and J lost 3; bases outside the gene matches: 9. Germline CDR1 and CDR2: LNHDA and SQIVND (reference sequence). The DNA of the CDR3 is TGTGCCAGTAGTTGGACAGGGGGGCCCGGGTACACTGAAGCTTTCTTT. This translates into CASSWTGGPGYTEAFF.

The gene calls are TRBV7-8 and TRBJ1-2; D remains ambiguous. The ends were cut back, 1 base at V and 1 base at J, with 13 bases in the middle. Germline assignment: CDR1 SGHVS and CDR2 FQNEAQ. The CDR3 has 16 residues. CDR3: CASSLVGGLFNYGYTF. The CDR3 DNA reads TGTGCCAGCAGCTTAGTTGGCGGACTTTTTAACTATGGCTACACCTTC.

The chain combines TRBV18 with TRBJ1-5; 7 bases are a match to TRBD1. The V gene end was trimmed by 4 bases and the J gene end by 0 bases; junction bases not matched to a gene: 6. Germline assignment: CDR1 KGHSH and CDR2 LQKENI. The CDR3 totals 16 residues. The CDR3 nucleotides are TGTGCCAGCTCACTTGCAGGGGGGCGTAGCAATCAGCCCCAGCATTTT. It codes for CASSLAGGRSNQPQHF.

This chain joins TRBV5-1 and TRBJ2-5; TRBD1 agrees at 9 bases. The CDR3 totals 16 residues. Per germline, CDR1 SGHRS and CDR2 YFSETQ. Trimming at V came to 1 base and at J to 5 bases, leaving 9 bases not matched to a gene. CDR3 sequence (DNA): TGCGCCAGCAGCTTGATGAGATCCGGGACAGGGGAGACCCAGTACTTC. Amino acids: CASSLMRSGTGETQYF.

This chain uses TRBV24-1 with TRBJ2-7; tentative D call: TRBD1 (6 bases). Germline values: CDR1 KGHDR, CDR2 SFDVKD. The CDR3 runs 17 residues. Trimming took 5 bases from V and 0 from J, leaving 19 bases between them. This CDR3 is CATSAGYGGSGSYEQYF. CDR3 nucleotide sequence: TGTGCCACCAGTGCCGGGTATGGGGGCTCCGGCTCCTACGAGCAGTACTTC.

V usage is TRBV6-1 and J usage is TRBJ1-1, with D possibly being TRBD1 (6 bases). CDR3 length: 16 amino acids. The V end lost 4 bases, the J end lost 4 bases, and 19 bases lay between the germline ends. CDR1 is MNHNS, CDR2 SASEGT, per germline. This CDR3 is CASSASGVGESTEAFF. The CDR3 DNA sequence: TGTGCCAGCAGTGCCTCAGGGGTAGGTGAGAGCACTGAAGCTTTCTTT.

This clone is a singleton in its sample. The chain carries TRBV27 and TRBJ2-7; 9 bases are a match to TRBD1. The germline V gene encodes CDR1 MNHEY and CDR2 SMNVEV (reference sequence). The CDR3 runs to 14 residues. Trimming at V came to 3 bases and at J to 7 bases, leaving 7 bases not matched to a gene. The DNA of the CDR3 is TGTGCCAGCAGTTTTTCACAGGGGGCGGGGGAGCAGTACTTC. Amino acid sequence: CASSFSQGAGEQYF.

A few counts support this clone. The chain uses TRBV15 and TRBJ2-2, with D possibly matching TRBD2 (7 bases). The CDR3 has 18 residues. Per the germline V gene, CDR1 is LNHNV and CDR2 is YYDKDF (reference sequence). With 3 bases removed from V and 2 bases from J, the gap between germline ends came to 19 bases. CDR3 loop: CATSRVRSGGLNTGELFF. CDR3 nucleotide sequence: TGTGCCACCAGCAGGGTACGGTCGGGGGGCCTTAACACCGGGGAGCTGTTTTTT.

The V and J genes are TRBV7-9 and TRBJ2-7; maybe TRBD1 (5 bases). V dropped 5 bases and J dropped 3 bases, with 23 bases sitting between them. The CDR3 sequence is 17 residues long. CDR1 and CDR2 (germline): SEHNR, FQNEAQ (reference sequence). The CDR3 DNA reads TGTGCCAGCAGCGATAACGACAGCCCAAAGTCGGGCTACGAGCAGTACTTC. Residues: CASSDNDSPKSGYEQYF. The complete variable domain, with remaining parts taken from reference TRBV7-9 and TRBJ2-7, reads DTGVSQNPRHKITKRGQNVTFRCDPISEHNRLYWYRQTLGQGPEFLTYFQNEAQLEKSRLLSDRFSAERPKGSFSTLEIQRTEQGDSAMYLCASSDNDSPKSGYEQYFGPGTRLTVT.

The chain employs TRBV4-2 and TRBJ1-5, with TRBD1 as a possible D gene (6 bases). This CDR3 is 16 amino acids long. CDR1 and CDR2 (germline): LGHNA, YNFKEQ. V was shortened by 0 bases and J by 6 bases, with 15 bases between the two germline ends. CDR3 bases: TGTGCCAGCAGCCAAGATGGGGGGGCCGCGGGTCAGCCCCAGCATTTT. This codes for CASSQDGGAAGQPQHF.

This clone has a handful of counts. The chain carries TRBV5-4 and TRBJ2-2; 9 nucleotides match TRBD2. The CDR3 has 14 residues. The junction had 0 bases not matched to a gene; V was cut back by 0 bases and J by 6 bases. Germline values: CDR1 SGHNT, CDR2 YYREEE (reference sequence). DNA for the CDR3: TGTGCCAGCAGCTTGGGCGGGGGGGCCGGGGAGCTGTTTTTT. This translates into CASSLGGGAGELFF.

V usage is TRBV6-6 and J usage is TRBJ1-3; D not resolved. V was cut by 7 bases and J by 0 bases, with 16 bases left in between. The CDR3 sequence is 16 residues long. Germline V lookup: CDR1 MNHNY, CDR2 SVGAGI (reference sequence). DNA for the CDR3: TGTGCCAGCACCGCGGGGAGGCCAAGCTCTGGAAACACCATATATTTT. Protein: CASTAGRPSSGNTIYF.

This chain links TRBV3-1 (or the pseudogene TRBV3-2) with TRBJ1-6; D is unresolved. The CDR3 contains 14 residues. Germline CDR1 and CDR2: LGHDT and YNNKEL (reference sequence). Deletions cut 3 bases from V and 14 bases from J, with 17 bases between. For the CDR3, the DNA is TGTGCCAGCAGCCAGCCCCTCAGGCCGGGGACCCTCCACTTT. It yields the protein CASSQPLRPGTLHF.

This chain connects TRBV24-1 to TRBJ2-5, with 10 bases aligning to TRBD2. The CDR3 contains 16 residues. The junction had 9 bases not matched to a gene; V was cut back by 4 bases and J by 5 bases. CDR1 KGHDR and CDR2 SFDVKD come from the germline V gene. As DNA, the CDR3 is TGTGCCACCAGTGACTTGCCTAGCGGGGGTGGTGAGACCCAGTACTTC. Translation: CATSDLPSGGGETQYF.

The chain employs TRBV7-9 and TRBJ2-7; 7 bases line up with TRBD2. CDR3 length: 14 residues. Germline loops: CDR1 SEHNR, CDR2 FQNEAQ (reference sequence). Losses at the gene ends were 1 base for V and 3 bases for J; bases not matched to a gene: 3. The CDR3 loop reads CASSLGEGFYEQYF. CDR3 in DNA: TGTGCCAGCAGCTTAGGGGAGGGCTTCTACGAGCAGTACTTC.

The chain carries TRBV4-3 and TRBJ1-5, with D perhaps matching TRBD1 (5 bases). CDR1 LGHNA and CDR2 YSLEER come from the germline V gene. V gave up 5 bases and J gave up 2 bases, with 13 bases separating them. The CDR3 has 15 residues. CDR3 sequence: CASSSREGGNQPQHF. CDR3 nucleotide sequence: TGCGCCAGCAGCTCCAGGGAGGGTGGCAATCAGCCCCAGCATTTT.

The CDR3 protein is CASSLDFTGIQYF. The CDR3 nucleotides read TGTGCCAGCAGCTTAGACTTTACGGGCATTCAGTACTTC. J is TRBJ2-4 and V is TRBV7-2; D is undetermined. Between the trimmed V and J ends, which lost 1 base and 9 bases, there was a span of 10 bases. The germline V gene encodes CDR1 SGHTA and CDR2 FQGNSA. The CDR3 contains 13 residues.

The CDR3 loop reads CASGQGNEAFF. The DNA of the CDR3 is TGCGCCAGTGGACAGGGAAATGAAGCTTTCTTT. The chain combines TRBV10-1 with TRBJ1-1, with TRBD1 matching 8 bases. J gave up 7 bases and V 9 bases, and 4 bases lay outside the gene matches. The CDR3 runs to 11 residues. Germline V gene sequence: CDR1 WNHNN, CDR2 SYGVQD (reference sequence).

The CDR3 loop reads CASSGWTSGGAGEQFF. DNA of the CDR3: TGTGCCAGCAGCGGATGGACTAGCGGGGGAGCCGGTGAGCAGTTCTTC. The chain recombines TRBV7-6 with TRBJ2-1, with TRBD2 matching 13 bases. J was trimmed by 9 bases and V by 5 bases; bases with no gene match: 10. Germline V CDR1 and CDR2: SGHVS, FNYEAQ. CDR3 length: 16 amino acids.

V is TRBV18 and J is TRBJ2-2, with D possibly TRBD2 on 6 matching bases. Deletions cut 2 bases from V and 5 bases from J, with 12 bases between. The CDR3 covers 15 residues. Germline assignment: CDR1 KGHSH and CDR2 LQKENI. CDR3 nucleotide sequence: TGTGCCAGCTCACCAAGGACGGGGAGGACCGGGGAGCTGTTTTTT. Encoded protein: CASSPRTGRTGELFF.